This T cell receptor (beta chain) is from a study of shared clonotypes between healthy human individuals. V was clipped by 4 bases and J by 7 bases, with 12 bases between them. There are 13 residues in the CDR3. The germline CDR1 and CDR2 sequences are SGDLS and YYNGEE. In the CD4+ fraction, cells were divided into CD45RA+ naive and CD45RA-negative memory subsets. Repertoires were generated with immunoSEQ multiplex PCR, while TCRdb's copy carries only in-frame clones and drops some. Counted here are 2.3 million or so clones, 90% to 95% occurring once; the ten biggest clones make up 0.39%. The J gene is TRBJ2-1, the V gene TRBV9; possibly TRBD1 for D (6 bases). The origin of this receptor is a man younger than 35 in good health. Some clones in this sample may be carry-over from other donors' samples. Sequencing used naive CD4+ T cells from PBMCs. Subset in this sample: CD45RA+ positively selected. The CDR3 DNA reads TGTGCCAGCAGCTACACAGGGTGGAATGAGCAGTTCTTC. It codes for CASSYTGWNEQFF.